This T cell receptor (beta chain) was found in a study of regulatory T cells in long-lasting Graves disease. Relying on iRepertoire HTBI primers and Arm-PCR of CDR3 regions, the team built TCR beta libraries. TCRdb re-derived calls from the multiplex PCR reads in MiXCR, one entry per CDR3 protein. The table shows 530,000 or so distinct CDR3 sequences, with roughly 14% occurring only once. Time point specified: newly diagnosed GD, antithyroid drugs for less than 3 months. PBMC-derived RNA was used for the TCR library. This clonotype was recorded many times. As yet, its antigen is unknown. Regarding the study as a whole: Persistent patients shared some 2,500 public clonotypes among themselves. Newly diagnosed patients shared fewer, at roughly 1,000.

The V end lost 5 bases, the J end lost 1 base, and 11 bases lay between the germline ends. CDR1 is MNHNS and CDR2 is SASEGT in the germline V gene. The CDR3 totals 14 residues. This sample was shared with a second study, whose subject was T cells in Graves' hyperthyroidism and ophthalmopathy. This second report adds: Hyperthyroidism was newly diagnosed in patients aged 18 to 65 (duration under 2 months). Uncontrolled infection, other autoimmune disease, pregnancy and lactation each barred patients from inclusion. Diagnoses were established using clinical symptoms, serum thyroxine and TRAb, thyroid ultrasound and orbital computed tomography.

The sequenced sample was peripheral blood mononuclear cells (PBMCs), obtained at new diagnosis, from a patient treated with antithyroid drugs. The TCR comes from a young man with Graves disease. V gene TRBV6-1 combines with J gene TRBJ1-1; a weak D match, TRBD1 (6 bases). The CDR3 DNA sequence: TGTGCCAGCAGTACCACAGGGTGGAACACTGAAGCTTTCTTT. It specifies CASSTTGWNTEAFF.